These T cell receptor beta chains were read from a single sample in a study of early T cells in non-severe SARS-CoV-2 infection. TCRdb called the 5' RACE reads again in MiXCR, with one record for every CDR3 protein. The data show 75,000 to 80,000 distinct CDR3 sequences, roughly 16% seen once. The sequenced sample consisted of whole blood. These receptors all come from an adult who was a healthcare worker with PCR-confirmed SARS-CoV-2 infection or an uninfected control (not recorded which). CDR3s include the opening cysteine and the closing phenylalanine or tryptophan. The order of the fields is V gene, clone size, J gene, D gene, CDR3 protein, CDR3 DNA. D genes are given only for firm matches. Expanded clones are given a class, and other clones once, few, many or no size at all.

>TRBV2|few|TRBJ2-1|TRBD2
CANSGGLAGIYNEQFF
TGTGCCAACTCTGGGGGACTAGCGGGGATCTACAATGAGCAGTTCTTC
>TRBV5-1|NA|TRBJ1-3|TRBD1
CASSLSTTGASGNTIYF
TGCGCCAGCAGCTTGAGTACGACAGGGGCCTCTGGAAACACCATATATTTT
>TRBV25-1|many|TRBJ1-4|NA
CASSELGSLTNEKLFF
TGTGCCAGCAGTGAATTGGGGTCGCTAACTAATGAAAAACTGTTTTTT
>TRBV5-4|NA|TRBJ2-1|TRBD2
CASSISGEPYNEQFF
TGTGCCAGCAGCATTAGCGGGGAGCCCTACAATGAGCAGTTCTTC
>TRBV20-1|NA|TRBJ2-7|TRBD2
CSARAGGGRSYEQYF
TGCAGTGCTAGAGCAGGCGGGGGGCGCTCCTACGAGCAGTACTTC
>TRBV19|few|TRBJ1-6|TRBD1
CASSPRRTGSYNSPLHF
TGTGCCAGTAGTCCCCGGAGGACAGGGTCCTATAATTCACCCCTCCACTTT
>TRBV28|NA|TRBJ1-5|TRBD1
CASRTGALDNQPQHF
TGTGCCAGCAGGACAGGGGCATTGGACAATCAGCCCCAGCATTTT
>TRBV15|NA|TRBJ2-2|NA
CATSSGTMNTGELFF
TGTGCCACCAGCTCCGGGACGATGAACACCGGGGAGCTGTTTTTT
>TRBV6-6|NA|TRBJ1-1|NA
CASRQGVAFF
TGTGCCAGCCGGCAGGGAGTAGCTTTCTTT
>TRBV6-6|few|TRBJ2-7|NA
CASSMGASNRVEQYF
TGTGCCAGCAGTATGGGGGCCAGCAACAGGGTCGAGCAGTACTTC
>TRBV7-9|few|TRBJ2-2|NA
CASSLGGVNTGELFF
TGTGCCAGCAGCTTAGGCGGGGTGAACACCGGGGAGCTGTTTTTT
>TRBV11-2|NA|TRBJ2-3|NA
CASSYRLEDTQYF
TGTGCCAGCAGCTACCGACTGGAAGATACGCAGTATTTT
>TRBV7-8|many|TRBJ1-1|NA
CASSPKREAFF
TGTGCCAGCAGCCCAAAACGGGAAGCTTTCTTT
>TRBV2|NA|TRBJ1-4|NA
CASTDEYEKLFF
TGTGCCAGCACTGACGAGTATGAAAAACTGTTTTTT
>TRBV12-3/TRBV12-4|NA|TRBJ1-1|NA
CASSLGRATNTEAFF
TGTGCCAGCAGTTTGGGGCGGGCAACGAACACTGAAGCTTTCTTT
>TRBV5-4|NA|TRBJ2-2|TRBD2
CASSPGLAGVTLNTGELFF
TGTGCCAGCAGCCCGGGACTAGCGGGGGTAACCTTGAACACCGGGGAGCTGTTTTTT
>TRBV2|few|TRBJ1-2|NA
CASGSSRSDYGYTF
TGTGCCAGCGGTAGTAGTAGGAGTGACTATGGCTACACCTTC
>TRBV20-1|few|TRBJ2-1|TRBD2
CSARYLGTSGQFF
TGCAGTGCTAGATACCTCGGGACTAGCGGGCAGTTCTTC
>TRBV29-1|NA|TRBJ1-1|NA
CSVMGPGTTEAFF
TGCAGCGTGATGGGGCCAGGGACCACTGAAGCTTTCTTT
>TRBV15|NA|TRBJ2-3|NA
CATGPTDTQYF
TGTGCCACCGGGCCCACAGATACGCAGTATTTT
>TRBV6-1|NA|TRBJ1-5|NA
CASRSITSNQPQHF
TGTGCCAGCCGTTCTATTACAAGCAATCAGCCCCAGCATTTT
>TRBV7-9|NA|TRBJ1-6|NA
CSSSLVGQGSPLHF
TGTTCCAGCAGCTTAGTGGGGCAGGGATCACCCCTCCACTTT
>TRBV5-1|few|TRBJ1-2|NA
CASSSLQSYGYTF
TGCGCCAGCAGCTCTCTACAGAGCTATGGCTACACCTTC
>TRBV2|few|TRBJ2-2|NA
CASTEEGLSTGELFF
TGTGCCAGCACCGAGGAGGGGCTCAGCACCGGGGAGCTGTTTTTT
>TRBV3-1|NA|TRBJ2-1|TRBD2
CASSQKRGGQYNEQFF
TGTGCCAGCAGCCAGAAGCGGGGGGGCCAATACAATGAGCAGTTCTTC
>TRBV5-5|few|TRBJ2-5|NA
CASSHRALGETQYF
TGTGCCAGCAGCCACCGCGCCTTGGGGGAGACCCAGTACTTC
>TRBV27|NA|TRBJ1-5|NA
CASSLSINQPQHF
TGTGCCAGCAGTTTATCGATCAATCAGCCCCAGCATTTT
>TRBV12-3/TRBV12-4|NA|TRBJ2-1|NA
CASSGVGGRDNEQFF
TGTGCCAGCAGCGGGGTTGGGGGACGCGACAATGAGCAGTTCTTC
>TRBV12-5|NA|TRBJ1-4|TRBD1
CASGPGQFNEKLFF
TGTGCTAGTGGCCCGGGACAGTTTAATGAAAAACTGTTTTTT
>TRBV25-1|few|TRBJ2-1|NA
CASSDSRGGKSYNEQFF
TGTGCCAGCAGTGATTCCCGCGGCGGGAAATCCTACAATGAGCAGTTCTTC
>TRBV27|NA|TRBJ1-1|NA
CASSHMWDTEAFF
TGTGCCAGCAGTCACATGTGGGACACTGAAGCTTTCTTT
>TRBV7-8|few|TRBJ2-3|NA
CASSFARDTQYF
TGTGCCAGCAGCTTCGCGCGGGATACGCAGTATTTT
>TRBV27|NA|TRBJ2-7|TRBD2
CASSLTSGGIYEQYF
TGTGCCAGCAGTTTGACTAGCGGGGGAATCTACGAGCAGTACTTC
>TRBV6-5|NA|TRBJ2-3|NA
CASSYGPGTDTQYF
TGTGCCAGCAGTTACGGTCCCGGCACAGATACGCAGTATTTT
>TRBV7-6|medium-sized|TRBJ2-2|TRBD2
CASSSIPSGANTGELFF
TGTGCCAGCAGCTCCATTCCTAGCGGGGCGAACACCGGGGAGCTGTTTTTT
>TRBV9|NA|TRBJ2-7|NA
CASSPQSSRSEQYF
TGTGCCAGCAGCCCCCAATCGTCGCGGAGCGAGCAGTACTTC
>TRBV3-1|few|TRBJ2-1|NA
CASSQDTAFEQFF
TGTGCCAGCAGCCAAGATACGGCATTCGAGCAGTTCTTC
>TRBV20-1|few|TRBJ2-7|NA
CSASQAVGYEQYF
TGCAGTGCTAGCCAGGCGGTGGGGTACGAGCAGTACTTC
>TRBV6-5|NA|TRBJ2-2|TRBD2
CASSSGTSAGELFF
TGTGCCAGCAGTTCCGGGACTAGCGCCGGGGAGCTGTTTTTT
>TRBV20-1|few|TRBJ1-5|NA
CSASKGVGQPQHF
TGCAGTGCTAGTAAGGGGGTCGGGCAGCCCCAGCATTTT
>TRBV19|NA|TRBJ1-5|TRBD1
CASSIKQGTNQPQHF
TGTGCCAGTAGTATTAAACAGGGGACCAATCAGCCCCAGCATTTT
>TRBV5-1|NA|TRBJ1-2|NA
CASSLTHHGYTF
TGCGCCAGCAGCTTGACACATCATGGCTACACCTTC
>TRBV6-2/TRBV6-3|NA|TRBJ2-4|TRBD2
CASTLAELAKNIQYF
TGTGCCAGCACCCTAGCGGAGCTAGCCAAAAACATTCAGTACTTC
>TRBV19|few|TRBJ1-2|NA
CATWDSQGDGYTF
TGTGCCACATGGGACTCTCAAGGGGATGGCTACACCTTC
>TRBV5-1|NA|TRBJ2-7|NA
CASSLEDYEQYF
TGCGCCAGCAGCTTGGAGGATTACGAGCAGTACTTC
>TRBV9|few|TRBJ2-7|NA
CASSVGQSGEQYF
TGTGCCAGCAGCGTCGGCCAATCCGGCGAGCAGTACTTC
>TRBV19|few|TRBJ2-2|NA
CASSVGAGRNTGELFF
TGTGCCAGTAGTGTCGGAGCAGGGCGGAACACCGGGGAGCTGTTTTTT
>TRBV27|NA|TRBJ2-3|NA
CASSRTAPFTDTQYF
TGTGCCAGCAGTAGGACAGCCCCCTTCACAGATACGCAGTATTTT
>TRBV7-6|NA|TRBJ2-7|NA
CASSLNIRTYEQYF
TGTGCCAGCAGCTTAAATATCCGTACCTACGAGCAGTACTTC
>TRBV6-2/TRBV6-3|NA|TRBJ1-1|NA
CASSLQGVGNTEVFF
TGTGCCAGCAGTCTACAGGGCGTCGGGAACACTGAAGTTTTCTTT
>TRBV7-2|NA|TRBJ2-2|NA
CASSLLKTGELFF
TGTGCCAGCAGCTTATTGAAGACCGGGGAGCTGTTTTTT
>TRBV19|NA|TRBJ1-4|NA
CASSTLVGDSATNEKLFF
TGTGCCAGCAGTACCCTAGTTGGGGATTCCGCAACTAATGAAAAACTGTTTTTT
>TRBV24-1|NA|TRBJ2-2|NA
CATSDLQLTGELFF
TGTGCCACCAGTGATTTACAGCTCACCGGGGAGCTGTTTTTT
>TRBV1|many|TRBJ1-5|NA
CPPWDRGINYSNQPQHF
TGCCCTCCTTGGGACAGGGGGATCAATTATAGCAATCAGCCCCAGCATTTT